This T cell receptor beta chain was obtained from a study of CD8 T cells in Susac syndrome. In the multiple sclerosis control group, patients were treatment-naive and had stable or active relapsing-remitting disease. RNA amounts of roughly 0.45 to 1 ug underwent reverse transcription with random hexamers. MiXCR, run by TCRdb on the immunoSEQ multiplex PCR reads, gives a single entry per CDR3 protein. The sample has about 440,000 distinct CDR3 sequences, 85% seen once. The length of the CDR3 is 17 residues. V lost 2 bases and J lost 0; bases outside the gene matches: 0. Per the germline V gene, CDR1 is MRHNA and CDR2 is SNTAGT.

The chain recombines TRBV6-4 with TRBJ2-6, with 11 nucleotides matching TRBD1. This clonotype originated in a human donor with multiple sclerosis. Sequenced: CD8+ T cells from PBMCs. The CDR3 DNA is TGTGCCAGCAGTGACGGGACAGGGGGCTCTGGGGCCAACGTCCTGACTTTC. This translates into CASSDGTGGSGANVLTF.